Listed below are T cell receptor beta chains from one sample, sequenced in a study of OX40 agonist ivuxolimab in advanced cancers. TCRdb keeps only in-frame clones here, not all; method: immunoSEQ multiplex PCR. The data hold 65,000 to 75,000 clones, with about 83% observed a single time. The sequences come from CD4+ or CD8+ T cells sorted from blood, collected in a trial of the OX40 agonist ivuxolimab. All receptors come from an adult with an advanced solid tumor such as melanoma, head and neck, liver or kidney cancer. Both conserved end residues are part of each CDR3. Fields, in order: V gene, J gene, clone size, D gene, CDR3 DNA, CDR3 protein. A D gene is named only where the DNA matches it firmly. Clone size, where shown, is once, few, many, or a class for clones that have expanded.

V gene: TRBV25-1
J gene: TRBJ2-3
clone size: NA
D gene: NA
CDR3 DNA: TGTGCCAGCAGGGGGAGCACAGATACGCAGTATTTT
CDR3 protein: CASRGSTDTQYF

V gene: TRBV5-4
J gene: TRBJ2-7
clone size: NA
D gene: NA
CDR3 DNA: TGTGCCAGCAGCTTGGATCATTGGGGGCAGTACTTC
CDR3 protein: CASSLDHWGQYF

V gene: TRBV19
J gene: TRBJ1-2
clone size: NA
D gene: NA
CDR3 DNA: TGTGCCAGTACCCCTCTGGGCTTCTATGGCTACACCTTC
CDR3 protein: CASTPLGFYGYTF

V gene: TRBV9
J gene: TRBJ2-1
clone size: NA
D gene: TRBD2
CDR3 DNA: TGTGCCAGCAGCGTAGTCGCTAGCGGGAGGCTAGAGCAGTTCTTC
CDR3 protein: CASSVVASGRLEQFF

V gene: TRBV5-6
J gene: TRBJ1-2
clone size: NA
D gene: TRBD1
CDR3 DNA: TGTGCCAGCAGAACCGGGACAGACTATGGCTACACCTTC
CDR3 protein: CASRTGTDYGYTF

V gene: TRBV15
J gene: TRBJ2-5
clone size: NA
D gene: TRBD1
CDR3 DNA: TGTGCCACCAGCAGACTTGGACAGGTTCAGGGGCAGACCCAGTACTTC
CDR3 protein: CATSRLGQVQGQTQYF

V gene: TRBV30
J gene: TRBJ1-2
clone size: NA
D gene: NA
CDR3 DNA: TGTGCCTGGAGTGTTAAGGGGTCTCTCCCCTATGGCTACACCTTC
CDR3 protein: CAWSVKGSLPYGYTF

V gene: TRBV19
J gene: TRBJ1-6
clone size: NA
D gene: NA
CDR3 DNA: TGTGCCAGTACCCATAGTGGGGGGGCCAGGGCCCTCCACTTT
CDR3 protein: CASTHSGGARALHF

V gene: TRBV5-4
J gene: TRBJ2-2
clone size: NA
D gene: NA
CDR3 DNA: TGTGCCAGCAGCTCTTCTCCGACAGGGACTTTTGCCGGGGAGCTGTTTTTT
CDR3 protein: CASSSSPTGTFAGELFF

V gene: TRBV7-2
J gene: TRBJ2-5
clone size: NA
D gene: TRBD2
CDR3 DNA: TGTGCCAGCAGCCTTCTAGCGGCTTACGAGACCCAGTACTTC
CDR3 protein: CASSLLAAYETQYF

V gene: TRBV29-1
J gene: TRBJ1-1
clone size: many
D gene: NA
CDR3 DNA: TGCAGCGCCAGGGTTGGGGCTTTCGGGACTGAAGCTTTCTTT
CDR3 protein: CSARVGAFGTEAFF

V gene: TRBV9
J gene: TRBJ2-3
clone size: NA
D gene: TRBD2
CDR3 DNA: TGTGCCAGCAGCGCCCTAGCGGGGGGGGACACAGATACGCAGTATTTT
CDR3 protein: CASSALAGGDTDTQYF

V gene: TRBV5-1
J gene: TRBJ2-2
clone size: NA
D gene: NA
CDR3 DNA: TGCGCCAGCAGCTTGCGGCCATCAGGGATGAACACCGGGGAGCTGTTTTTT
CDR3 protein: CASSLRPSGMNTGELFF

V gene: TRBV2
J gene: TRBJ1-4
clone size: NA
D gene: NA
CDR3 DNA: TGTGCCAGCAGTTACATAATCGGGGAAAAACTGTTTTTT
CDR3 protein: CASSYIIGEKLFF

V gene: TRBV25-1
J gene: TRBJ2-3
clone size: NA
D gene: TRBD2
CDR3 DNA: TGTGCCAGCAGTGATCCTAGCGGGGCATCAGATACGCAGTATTTT
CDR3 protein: CASSDPSGASDTQYF

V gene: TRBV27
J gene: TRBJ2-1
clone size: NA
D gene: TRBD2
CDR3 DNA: TGTGCCAGCAGTTTATTCGGGAGGAGGGACAATGAGCAGTTCTTC
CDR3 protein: CASSLFGRRDNEQFF

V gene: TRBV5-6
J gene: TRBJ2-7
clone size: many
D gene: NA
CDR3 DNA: TGTGCCAGCAGTTTTTTCCCGGGGGATCGGTACGAGCAGTACTTC
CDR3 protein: CASSFFPGDRYEQYF

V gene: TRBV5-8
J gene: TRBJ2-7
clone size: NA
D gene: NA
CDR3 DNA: TGTGCCAGCAGCCCCCAAGACAGGTTACCCTACGAGCAGTACTTC
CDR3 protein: CASSPQDRLPYEQYF

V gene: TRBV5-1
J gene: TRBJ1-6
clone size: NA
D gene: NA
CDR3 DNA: TGCGCCAGCAGCGGGTTGGGGAGGTATAATTCACCCCTCCACTTT
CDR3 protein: CASSGLGRYNSPLHF

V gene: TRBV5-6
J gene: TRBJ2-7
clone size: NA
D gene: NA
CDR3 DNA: TGTGCCAGCAGCTTGGGCTCGACCTACGAGCAGTACTTC
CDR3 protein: CASSLGSTYEQYF

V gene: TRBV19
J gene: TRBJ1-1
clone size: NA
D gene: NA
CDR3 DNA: TGTGCCAGTAGTATAGATTGGGGAACTGAAGCTTTCTTT
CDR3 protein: CASSIDWGTEAFF

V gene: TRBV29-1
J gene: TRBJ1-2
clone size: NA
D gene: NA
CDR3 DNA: TGCACCAAAAGCTGGCTCGGAAGCTACACCTTC
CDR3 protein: CTKSWLGSYTF

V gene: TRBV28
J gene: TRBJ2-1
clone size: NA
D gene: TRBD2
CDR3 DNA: TGTGCCAGCAGTTTAACACCCCCGGGACTAGCATTATACAATGAGCAGTTCTTC
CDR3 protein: CASSLTPPGLALYNEQFF

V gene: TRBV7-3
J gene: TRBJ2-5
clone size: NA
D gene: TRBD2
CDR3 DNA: TGTGCCAGCAGTGGGACTAGACTAGAGACCCAGTACTTC
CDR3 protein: CASSGTRLETQYF

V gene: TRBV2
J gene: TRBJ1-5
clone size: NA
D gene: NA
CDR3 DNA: TGTGCCAGCAGTCCCGAGGGCAGGGGCAATCAGCCCCAGCATTTT
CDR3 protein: CASSPEGRGNQPQHF

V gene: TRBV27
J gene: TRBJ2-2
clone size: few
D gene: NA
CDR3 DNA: TGTGCCAGCAGTTCGAGACAGAACACCGGGGAGCTGTTTTTT
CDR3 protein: CASSSRQNTGELFF

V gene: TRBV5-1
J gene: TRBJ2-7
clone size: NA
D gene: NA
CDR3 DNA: TGCGCCAGCGTCCCGGTGGGCCCGTACAGGGCACTGCCCACCTCTTTTTACGAGCAGTACTTC
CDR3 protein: CASVPVGPYRALPTSFYEQYF

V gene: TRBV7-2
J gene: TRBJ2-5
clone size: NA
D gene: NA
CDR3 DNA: TGTGCCAGCAGCAACGTCGGGGGTCGGAAGACCCAGTACTTC
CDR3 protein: CASSNVGGRKTQYF

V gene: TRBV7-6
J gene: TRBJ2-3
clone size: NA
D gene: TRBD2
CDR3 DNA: TGTGCCAGCAGTCCGACTAGCGGGAGGGCAGATACGCAGTATTTT
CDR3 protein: CASSPTSGRADTQYF

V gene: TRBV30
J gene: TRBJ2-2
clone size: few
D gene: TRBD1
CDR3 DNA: TGTGCCTGGATCGACAGGGGGACCGTAACGAACACCGGGGAGCTGTTTTTT
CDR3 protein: CAWIDRGTVTNTGELFF

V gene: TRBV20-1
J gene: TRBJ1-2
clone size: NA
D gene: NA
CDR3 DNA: TGCAGTGCTAGGCGGGACTCTGGCTACACCTTC
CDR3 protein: CSARRDSGYTF

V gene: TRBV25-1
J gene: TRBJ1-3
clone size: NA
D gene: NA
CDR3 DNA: TGTGCCAGCAGTGAATTGGGGACCTCCTCTGGAAACACCATATATTTT
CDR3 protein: CASSELGTSSGNTIYF

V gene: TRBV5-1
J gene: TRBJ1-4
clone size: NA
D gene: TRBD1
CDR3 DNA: TGCGCCAGCAGCCGCGACAGGGAGAATGAAAAACTGTTTTTT
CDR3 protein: CASSRDRENEKLFF

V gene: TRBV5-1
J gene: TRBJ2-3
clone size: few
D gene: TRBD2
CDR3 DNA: TGCGCCAGCAGCTTTATAGCGGGGGCCAAGATAGGAGATACGCAGTATTTT
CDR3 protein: CASSFIAGAKIGDTQYF

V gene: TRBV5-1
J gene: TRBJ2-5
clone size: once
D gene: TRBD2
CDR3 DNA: TGCGCCAGCAGCTCCCTGACTAGCAGCCAAGAGACCCAGTACTTC
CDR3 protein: CASSSLTSSQETQYF